This entry lists 22 T cell receptor beta chains sequenced from one sample in a study of blood T cell repertoires in COVID-19. TCRdb's table, derived via immunoSEQ multiplex PCR, lists solely in-frame clones and lacks some. The top ten hold approximately 1.5% of the sample, which has 250,000 to 350,000 clones, roughly 80% seen once. What was sequenced was peripheral blood. These receptors all come from a human donor with COVID-19, enrolled during active disease. The donor label of this sample is uncertain.

The chain recombines TRBV5-1 with TRBJ2-4, with 7 bases that match TRBD1. Losses at the gene ends were 0 bases for V and 0 bases for J; bases not matched to a gene: 6. This CDR3 has 17 residues. Germline values: CDR1 SGHRS, CDR2 YFSETQ. Here the CDR3 reads CASSLDGQGVAKNIQYF. CDR3 bases: TGCGCCAGCAGCTTGGATGGGCAGGGGGTAGCCAAAAACATTCAGTACTTC.

The rearrangement links TRBV9 to TRBJ1-1; TRBD1 is a possible D gene (6 bases). V lost 6 bases, J lost 3 bases, and 15 bases lay in between. CDR3 length: 14 residues. CDR1 and CDR2 from the germline V gene are SGDLS and YYNGEE. CDR3 amino acids: CASTLGGSDTEAFF. The CDR3 region has the DNA TGTGCCAGCACCCTAGGGGGTTCCGACACTGAAGCTTTCTTT.

This clone was seen a single time. The V and J genes are TRBV15 and TRBJ2-1; TRBD2 matches 12 bases. V shed 1 base and J 7 bases; nucleotides not matched to a gene: 2. CDR1 is LNHNV, CDR2 YYDKDF, per germline (reference sequence). This CDR3 contains 15 residues. The CDR3 loop is CATSRGLAGGNEQFF. The DNA for the CDR3 is TGTGCCACCAGCAGAGGGCTAGCGGGAGGGAATGAGCAGTTCTTC.

This chain joins TRBV27 and TRBJ2-1, with 7 bases identical to TRBD2. This CDR3 region has 14 residues. Germline trimming cut 5 bases from V and 0 bases from J; bases unmatched to any gene: 1. Germline V gene data show CDR1 as MNHEY and CDR2 as SMNVEV (reference sequence). The DNA for the CDR3 is TGTGCCAGCAGTCGGACTAGCTCCTACAATGAGCAGTTCTTC. Protein: CASSRTSSYNEQFF.

The J gene is TRBJ1-6, the V gene TRBV7-2; D gene uncertain. Germline V gene lookup returns CDR1 SGHTA and CDR2 FQGNSA. Trimming left V 6 bases short and J 10 bases short, with 16 bases between. The CDR3 runs 14 residues. The CDR3, as DNA: TGTGCCAGCAGTCCCCCTGAGGGCGGGTCACCCCTCCACTTT. The encoded protein is CASSPPEGGSPLHF.

The gene calls are TRBV2 and TRBJ1-3; 8 bases are a match to TRBD1. Germline lookup yields CDR1 SNHLY and CDR2 FYNNEI. With V trimmed by 8 bases and J by 0 bases, 12 bases remained unmatched. This CDR3 has 17 residues. Here the CDR3 DNA reads TGTGCCAGCCGTATTAGAGACAGGGGATTCTCTGGAAACACCATATATTTT. This encodes CASRIRDRGFSGNTIYF.

This clone was observed a handful of times. This chain links TRBV5-1 with TRBJ1-3; 7 nucleotides agree with TRBD1. Germline loops: CDR1 SGHRS, CDR2 YFSETQ. With 4 bases clipped from V and 4 bases from J, the junction kept 8 bases outside the gene matches. The CDR3 loop spans 15 amino acids. The CDR3 reads CASSPRTGDGNTIYF. CDR3 nucleotide sequence: TGCGCCAGCAGCCCCCGAACAGGGGACGGAAACACCATATATTTT.

This chain connects TRBV27 to TRBJ1-6; the match to TRBD1 covers 7 bases. The germline gives CDR1 MNHEY, CDR2 SMNVEV (reference sequence). The CDR3 runs to 15 residues. The J segment lost 9 bases and the V segment lost 6 bases, leaving 11 bases of the junction unmatched. Written as DNA, the CDR3 is TGTGCCAGCAGCTACTTGGGACAGATCACTTCACCCCTCCACTTT. Translating gives CASSYLGQITSPLHF.

This chain connects TRBV6-1 to TRBJ2-5, with D uncertain. Germline V gene data show CDR1 as MNHNS and CDR2 as SASEGT. Trimming removed 1 base at V and 0 bases at J, with 9 bases between. The CDR3 covers 15 residues. CDR3 sequence (DNA): TGTGCCAGCAGTGAAGGACCGGGTTACCAAGAGACCCAGTACTTC. This sequence encodes CASSEGPGYQETQYF.

There are a few counts of this clone. This chain connects TRBV18 to TRBJ1-6; 8 positions agree with TRBD1. This CDR3 has 14 residues. The V gene's germline CDR1 is KGHSH and CDR2 LQKENI. Trimming cost V 3 bases and J 9 bases; bases outside gene matches: 4. The CDR3 DNA reads TGTGCCAGCTCACCGGGACAGGAGAGTTCACCCCTCCACTTT. This codes for CASSPGQESSPLHF.

The gene calls are TRBV10-3 and TRBJ1-1, with D perhaps TRBD1 (6 bases). From germline, CDR1 is ENHRY and CDR2 SYGVKD. This CDR3 has 15 amino acids. Trimming took 2 bases from V and 3 from J, leaving 13 bases between them. The CDR3: CAISEGGAGDTEAFF. CDR3 bases: TGTGCCATCAGTGAGGGGGGGGCAGGGGACACTGAAGCTTTCTTT.

This chain links TRBV6-1 with TRBJ2-7; 8 positions agree with TRBD2. The CDR3 length is 13 residues. Germline trimming cut 8 bases from V and 1 base from J; bases unmatched to any gene: 4. Per the germline V gene, CDR1 is MNHNS and CDR2 is SASEGT. CDR3 nucleotides: TGTGCCAGCTCGGCTAGCGGGTCCTACGAGCAGTACTTC. The encoded protein is CASSASGSYEQYF.

The chain uses TRBV6-1 and TRBJ2-2; D not certain. Trimming shortened V by 3 bases and J by 1 base, and 9 bases separated the two germline ends. Germline V gene data show CDR1 as MNHNS and CDR2 as SASEGT. The CDR3 length is 15 residues. CDR3 sequence (DNA): TGTGCCAGCAGTGAGATAGTTGGGAACACCGGGGAGCTGTTTTTT. This codes for CASSEIVGNTGELFF.

This clone was recorded only once. CDR3: CASSSQGWYTEAFF. CDR3 in DNA: TGTGCCAGTAGTAGTCAGGGTTGGTACACTGAAGCTTTCTTT. The chain is built from TRBV19 and TRBJ1-1; the D gene is possibly TRBD1 (5 bases). V lost 4 bases and J 3 bases, leaving 12 bases between the germline ends. This CDR3 spans 14 amino acids. Germline V gene data show CDR1 as LNHDA and CDR2 as SQIVND (reference sequence).

The chain has TRBV10-3 and TRBJ2-7, with TRBD2 matching 13 bases. The CDR3 totals 15 residues. The V gene's germline CDR1 is ENHRY and CDR2 SYGVKD. V was clipped by 2 bases and J by 5 bases; unmatched bases: 3. The CDR3: CAISEPGLAGDEQYF. In DNA form, the CDR3 reads TGTGCCATCAGTGAGCCCGGACTAGCGGGAGACGAGCAGTACTTC.

The J gene is TRBJ2-2, the V gene TRBV6-5, with TRBD2 matching 7 bases. From germline, CDR1 is MNHEY and CDR2 SVGAGI. The CDR3 has 14 residues. Losses at the gene ends were 7 bases for V and 0 bases for J; bases not matched to a gene: 2. The CDR3 DNA reads TGTGCCAGCAAGGCGGGAGCGAACACCGGGGAGCTGTTTTTT. This encodes CASKAGANTGELFF.

The chain joins TRBV19 to TRBJ2-7, with 10 bases matching TRBD2. Trimming cost V 5 bases and J 5 bases; bases outside gene matches: 18. This CDR3 has 18 residues. Germline CDR1 LNHDA, CDR2 SQIVND (reference sequence). CDR3: CASSPRGSGRPGLHEQYF. CDR3 coding DNA: TGTGCCAGTAGTCCCCGGGGTAGCGGGAGGCCCGGGCTCCACGAGCAGTACTTC. Variable domain in full (rest from reference TRBV19 and TRBJ2-7): DGGITQSPKYLFRKEGQNVTLSCEQNLNHDAMYWYRQDPGQGLRLIYYSQIVNDFQKGDIAEGYSVSREKKESFPLTVTSAQKNPTAFYLCASSPRGSGRPGLHEQYFGPGTRLTVT.

The rearrangement joins TRBV5-1 to TRBJ2-1; tentative D call: TRBD1 (7 bases). The V gene lost 0 bases and the J gene lost 8 bases, with 12 bases spanning the gap. Germline-derived CDR1 and CDR2 are SGHRS and YFSETQ. The CDR3 is made up of 14 amino acids. CDR3 bases: TGCGCCAGCAGCTTGGACCCCAGGGGGGATGAGCAGTTCTTC. Amino acids: CASSLDPRGDEQFF.

The chain links TRBV29-1 to TRBJ1-1, with 9 bases that match TRBD1. In germline, CDR1 is SQVTM, CDR2 ANQGSEA. J was trimmed by 6 bases and V by 4 bases; bases with no gene match: 6. The CDR3 totals 13 residues. Here the CDR3 reads CSVGGQGLAEAFF. The CDR3 nucleotides are TGCAGCGTTGGGGGACAGGGCTTAGCTGAAGCTTTCTTT.

As regards this clone: An end of the junction does not agree with germline; a read error may underlie this. V usage is TRBV7-7 and J usage is TRBJ2-6, with 8 bases lining up with TRBD2. This CDR3 has 19 amino acids. From germline, CDR1 is SSHAT and CDR2 FNYEAQ (reference sequence). The CDR3 DNA reads TGTGCTAGCAGCCCCACGGGGGGGCAGGGTTTCTCTGGGGCCAACGTCCTGACTTTC. It encodes CASSPTGGQGFSGANVLTF.

This chain connects TRBV10-3 to TRBJ2-3, with a weak D call TRBD2 (5 bases). CDR1 and CDR2 (germline): ENHRY, SYGVKD. The CDR3 is 14 residues long. Trimming stripped 10 bases from V and 4 bases from J, with 18 bases between. The CDR3 region has the DNA TGTGCCAGTTCGAGCGAGGGTTATGCAGATACGCAGTATTTT. Encoded protein: CASSSEGYADTQYF.

This clone was detected many times. V usage is TRBV6-5 and J usage is TRBJ2-7; 7 bases fit TRBD1. This CDR3 spans 14 amino acids. V was clipped by 6 bases and J by 2 bases; unmatched bases: 7. Germline CDR1 is MNHEY and CDR2 is SVGAGI. CDR3 loop: CASSWDRGTYEQYF. CDR3 in DNA: TGTGCCAGCAGCTGGGACAGAGGAACCTACGAGCAGTACTTC.